This passage covers 22 T cell receptor beta chains from one sample sequenced in a study of T cell repertoires in cytomegalovirus infection. TCRdb recomputed calls from the reads with MiXCR, one row per CDR3 protein. This sample has some 590,000 distinct CDR3 sequences, with about 40% found just once. Their recognized antigens are unknown. This specimen was cultured PBMCs, taken from culture after CMV antigen stimulation. These receptors were taken from a human donor in good health (CMV status not recorded). Some clones in this sample may be carry-over from other donors' samples.

There are a few counts of this clonotype. The CDR3 reads CASSSPEAEGYEQYF. CDR3 in DNA: TGTGCCAGCAGCTCCCCGGAGGCCGAAGGCTACGAGCAGTACTTC. The chain carries TRBV7-6 and TRBJ2-7; TRBD2 is a possible D gene (5 bases). The CDR3 length is 15 residues. In germline, CDR1 is SGHVS, CDR2 FNYEAQ. V was clipped by 4 bases and J by 3 bases, with 16 bases between them.

This clonotype was detected once. V and J are TRBV9 and TRBJ1-5; D is possibly TRBD1 (5 bases). This CDR3 is built from 15 residues. Germline V gene lookup returns CDR1 SGDLS and CDR2 YYNGEE. The V gene lost 4 bases and the J gene lost 3 bases, with 14 bases spanning the gap. The CDR3 nucleotides are TGTGCCAGCAGCCCCGGGGGGTCGGCCAATCAGCCCCAGCATTTT. Translated: CASSPGGSANQPQHF.

This clonotype was found a few times. The chain has TRBV6-2 or TRBV6-3 and TRBJ2-1; a possible D gene is TRBD1 (6 bases). The CDR3 is 16 amino acids. The germline V and J ends were trimmed by 4 bases and 6 bases, with 19 bases remaining between them. The germline CDR1 and CDR2 sequences are MNHEY and SVGEGT. CDR3 nucleotide sequence: TGTGCCAGCAGTTCCCGCGGGTGGGGGCCGATCAATGAGCAGTTCTTC. It codes for CASSSRGWGPINEQFF.

The rearrangement joins TRBV20-1 to TRBJ2-6; D might be TRBD2 (6 bases). The CDR3 contains 16 residues. Germline assignment: CDR1 DFQATT and CDR2 SNEGSKA (reference sequence). The CDR3 DNA reads TGCGGCACCGGGGCGGGGCCCCTCTCTGGGGCCAACGTCCTGACTTTC. Encoded protein: CGTGAGPLSGANVLTF.

The rearrangement links TRBV6-1 to TRBJ1-2, with 11 bases that match TRBD1. CDR3 length: 15 amino acids. CDR1 and CDR2 (germline): MNHNS, SASEGT. V lost 5 bases and J lost 4; bases outside the gene matches: 6. CDR3 loop: CASSLGQGAIYGYTF. CDR3 sequence (DNA): TGTGCCAGCAGTCTCGGACAGGGGGCCATCTATGGCTACACCTTC.

This clonotype turned up a few times. The chain links TRBV7-2 to TRBJ2-7, with a tentative D call TRBD2 (5 bases). V lost 1 base and J 3 bases, leaving 16 bases between the germline ends. The CDR3 loop spans 16 amino acids. CDR1 is SGHTA, CDR2 FQGNSA, per germline. CDR3 bases: TGTGCCAGCAGCTTAGTTGCGCGGGCCTCCCTCTACGAGCAGTACTTC. Its translation is CASSLVARASLYEQYF.

J is TRBJ2-5 and V is TRBV20-1, with D possibly called TRBD1 or TRBD2 (5 bases each). Germline loops: CDR1 DFQATT, CDR2 SNEGSKA (reference sequence). V lost 6 bases and J 5 bases, leaving 10 bases between the germline ends. The CDR3 sequence is 11 residues long. CDR3 residues: CSAGRTETQYF. For the CDR3, the DNA is TGCAGTGCGGGACGAACGGAGACCCAGTACTTC.

This clonotype was picked up a small number of times. This rearrangement joins TRBV2 to TRBJ1-1; 8 bases match TRBD1. Trimming cost V 3 bases and J 6 bases; bases outside gene matches: 3. In germline, CDR1 is SNHLY, CDR2 FYNNEI. This CDR3 is built from 13 residues. The CDR3 coding sequence is TGTGCCAGCAGTGATGGACAGGGTCCTGAAGCTTTCTTT. Its translation: CASSDGQGPEAFF.

The rearrangement links TRBV25-1 to TRBJ2-3; a weak D match, TRBD1 (8 bases). The CDR3 extends over 14 amino acids. Germline values: CDR1 MGHDK, CDR2 SYGVNS. The ends were cut back, 8 bases at V and 2 bases at J, with 14 bases in the middle. Written as DNA, the CDR3 is TGTGCCAGCGGGAGGGACAGGTCCACAGATACGCAGTATTTT. Translated: CASGRDRSTDTQYF.

In this sample, this clonotype turned up a few times. V gene TRBV20-1 combines with J gene TRBJ2-7; the D call may be TRBD1 or TRBD2 (5 bases each). The V gene lost 5 bases and the J gene lost 3 bases, with 20 bases spanning the gap. The CDR3 is 15 residues long. Looked up from germline, CDR1 is DFQATT and CDR2 is SNEGSKA (reference sequence). CDR3 protein: CSAPDPRDGIYEQYF. Written as DNA, the CDR3 is TGCAGTGCTCCAGACCCCCGGGACGGAATCTACGAGCAGTACTTC.

V gene TRBV6-2 or TRBV6-3 combines with J gene TRBJ2-5; a possible D gene is TRBD1 (7 bases). The CDR3 totals 16 residues. Deletions cut 5 bases from V and 4 bases from J, with 20 bases between. The germline CDR1 and CDR2 sequences are MNHEY and SVGEGT. The CDR3 DNA is TGTGCCAGCAGTCAAACAGGGGAGGATCTGCTAGAGACCCAGTACTTC. Protein sequence: CASSQTGEDLLETQYF.

This rearrangement joins TRBV3-1 to TRBJ2-1; 8 bases agree with TRBD2. Looked up from germline, CDR1 is LGHDT and CDR2 is YNNKEL (reference sequence). V shed 4 bases and J 9 bases; nucleotides not matched to a gene: 5. This CDR3 has 13 residues. CDR3 region: CASSPTGGVEQFF. The CDR3 DNA is TGTGCCAGCAGCCCCACGGGAGGGGTTGAGCAGTTCTTC.

The rearrangement links TRBV2 to TRBJ2-5, with TRBD2 identical over 7 bases. With V trimmed by 6 bases and J by 9 bases, 31 bases remained unmatched. Germline V gene sequence: CDR1 SNHLY, CDR2 FYNNEI. This CDR3 comprises 20 residues. DNA of the CDR3: TGTGCCAGCAGCGGGTTTAACGGACTAGTCACGGACATTAACGGAGGGTCCCAGTACTTC. Protein sequence: CASSGFNGLVTDINGGSQYF.

The table lists this clonotype with a few counts. This chain connects TRBV7-2 to TRBJ2-3; 8 nucleotides line up with TRBD2. Germline values: CDR1 SGHTA, CDR2 FQGNSA. CDR3 length equals 17 residues. J lost 2 bases, V lost 0 bases, and 7 bases had no gene match. The CDR3, as DNA: TGTGCCAGCAGCTTAGCCCCCCCGGGAGGGACCACAGATACGCAGTATTTT. Amino acid sequence: CASSLAPPGGTTDTQYF.

This clonotype was observed a few times. The CDR3 DNA reads as TGTGCCAGCAGCTTAGCCCATAGGGAGCAGTTCTTC. As protein: CASSLAHREQFF. This chain joins TRBV7-9 and TRBJ2-1; no firm D call. CDR1 is SEHNR and CDR2 is FQNEAQ in the germline V gene (reference sequence). V was pared by 0 bases and J by 10 bases, with 7 bases between. This CDR3 is 12 amino acids long.

This clonotype was seen many times. This chain joins TRBV4-3 and TRBJ2-5, with D hard to call. This CDR3 is built from 16 residues. Germline V gene data show CDR1 as LGHNA and CDR2 as YSLEER. The V gene lost 0 bases and the J gene lost 3 bases, with 14 bases spanning the gap. DNA for the CDR3: TGCGCCAGCAGCCAAGATTTATCACTGCCGAAAGAGACCCAGTACTTC. Translation gives CASSQDLSLPKETQYF.

This clonotype was observed a single time. The chain links TRBV20-1 to TRBJ1-4, with D unclear. Per the germline V gene, CDR1 is DFQATT and CDR2 is SNEGSKA (reference sequence). The ends were cut back, 2 bases at V and 8 bases at J, with 12 bases in the middle. The CDR3 has 13 amino acids. The CDR3 reads CSARQSAREKLFF. The CDR3 DNA is TGCAGTGCTAGACAATCGGCTCGCGAAAAACTGTTTTTT.

This clonotype was detected a few times. A read error may account for a junction end that differs from germline. The CDR3 DNA reads TGTGCCAGCAGCTCAGGACAGGGTGGGACCAACGTCCTGACTTTC. Its translation: CASSSGQGGTNVLTF. The chain joins TRBV7-2 to TRBJ2-6; 8 nucleotides align to TRBD1. The CDR3 extends over 15 amino acids. Looked up from germline, CDR1 is SGHTA and CDR2 is FQGNSA.

The chain has TRBV10-3 and TRBJ2-7, with 9 bases identical to TRBD2. Germline values: CDR1 ENHRY, CDR2 SYGVKD. V lost 10 bases and J lost 3; bases outside the gene matches: 13. The CDR3 has 15 residues. Here the CDR3 reads CASGGRGGGNYEQYF. CDR3 DNA sequence: TGTGCCAGCGGGGGGCGGGGGGGAGGAAACTACGAGCAGTACTTC.

This clonotype was seen only a few times. The J gene is TRBJ1-6, the V gene TRBV12-3 or TRBV12-4; D gene ambiguous. V lost 6 bases and J lost 10, with 10 bases in between. This CDR3 contains 12 residues. In DNA form, the CDR3 reads TGTGCCAGCAGGGCTGGGCAATCACCCCTCCACTTT. Encoded protein: CASRAGQSPLHF.

This clonotype turned up a few times. V usage is TRBV30 and J usage is TRBJ2-3; D unclear. Germline CDR1 and CDR2: GTSNPN and SVGIG (reference sequence). The CDR3 is 12 residues long. Trimming stripped 4 bases from V and 1 base from J, with 6 bases between. The CDR3 spells CAWTRGTDTQYF. The DNA for the CDR3 is TGTGCCTGGACCCGGGGCACAGATACGCAGTATTTT.

The chain combines TRBV6-7 with TRBJ2-1; the D is unclear. TRBV6-7 falls under the ORF class, with uncertain function. Trimming took off 2 bases at V and 0 bases at J, with 11 bases between the two ends. This CDR3 region has 16 residues. CDR3 nucleotides: TGTGCCAGCAGTTACGTGGAATGGAGCTCCTACAATGAGCAGTTCTTC. Translation gives CASSYVEWSSYNEQFF.